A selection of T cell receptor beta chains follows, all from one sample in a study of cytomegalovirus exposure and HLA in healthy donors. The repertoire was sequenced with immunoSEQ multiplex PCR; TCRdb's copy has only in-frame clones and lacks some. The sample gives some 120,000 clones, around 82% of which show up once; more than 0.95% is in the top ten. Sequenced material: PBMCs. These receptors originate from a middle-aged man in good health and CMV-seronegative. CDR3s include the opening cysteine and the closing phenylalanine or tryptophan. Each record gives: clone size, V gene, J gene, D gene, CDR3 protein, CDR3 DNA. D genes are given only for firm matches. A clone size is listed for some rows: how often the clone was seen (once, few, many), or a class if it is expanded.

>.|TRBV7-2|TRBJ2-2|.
CASSLGRWRTGELFF
TGTGCCAGCAGCTTAGGACGATGGAGGACCGGGGAGCTGTTTTTT
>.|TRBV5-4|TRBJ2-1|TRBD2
CASSLTSVNEQFF
TGTGCCAGCAGCTTGACTAGCGTCAATGAGCAGTTCTTC
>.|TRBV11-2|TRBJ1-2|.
CASSLEGAGYTF
TGTGCCAGCAGCTTAGAGGGGGCCGGCTACACCTTC
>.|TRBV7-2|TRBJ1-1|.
CASSLDTLNTEAFF
TGTGCCAGCAGCCTTGACACCTTGAACACTGAAGCTTTCTTT
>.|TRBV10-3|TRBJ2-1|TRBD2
CAISRTSGNNEQFF
TGTGCCATCAGTCGGACTAGCGGTAACAATGAGCAGTTCTTC
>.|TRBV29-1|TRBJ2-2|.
CSVDGLPNTGELFF
TGCAGCGTTGACGGTCTCCCGAACACCGGGGAGCTGTTTTTT
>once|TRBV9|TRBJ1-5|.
CASSVAQGGQPQHF
TGTGCCAGCAGCGTAGCGCAGGGCGGTCAGCCCCAGCATTTT
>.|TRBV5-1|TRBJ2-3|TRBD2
CASSLAPGTSGRAEVSDTQYF
TGCGCCAGCAGCTTGGCACCGGGGACTAGCGGGAGGGCCGAAGTCTCAGATACGCAGTATTTT
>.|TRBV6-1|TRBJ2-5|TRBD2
CASRGTSGAGGTQYF
TGTGCCAGCAGGGGGACTAGCGGGGCCGGGGGGACCCAGTACTTC
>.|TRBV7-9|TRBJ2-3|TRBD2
CASSEAGGPTDTQYF
TGTGCCAGCAGCGAGGCGGGAGGGCCCACAGATACGCAGTATTTT
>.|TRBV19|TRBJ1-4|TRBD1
CATVDRETEKLFF
TGTGCCACCGTCGACAGGGAAACCGAAAAACTGTTTTTT
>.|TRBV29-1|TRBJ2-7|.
CSVEDPTGKHEQYF
TGCAGCGTTGAAGATCCCACAGGGAAACACGAGCAGTACTTC
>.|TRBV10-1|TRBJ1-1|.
CASSSVNTEAFF
TGCGCCAGCTCCAGCGTGAACACTGAAGCTTTCTTT
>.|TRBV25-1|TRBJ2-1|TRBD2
CASSSGLAGQEQFF
TGTGCCAGCAGTTCTGGACTAGCGGGGCAAGAGCAGTTCTTC
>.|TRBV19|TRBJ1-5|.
CASRGTYNQPQHF
TGTGCCAGTAGGGGGACTTACAATCAGCCCCAGCATTTT
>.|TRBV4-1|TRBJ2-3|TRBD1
CASSQPTGRLGDTQYF
TGCGCCAGCAGCCAACCGACAGGGCGGCTGGGAGATACGCAGTATTTT
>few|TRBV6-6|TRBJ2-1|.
CASRTTHNEQFF
TGTGCCAGCAGGACTACCCACAATGAGCAGTTCTTC
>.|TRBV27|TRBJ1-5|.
CASSTQDPAAGQPQHF
TGTGCCAGCAGTACCCAGGACCCCGCGGCGGGGCAGCCCCAGCATTTT
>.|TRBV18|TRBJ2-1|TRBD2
CASSPLADLYNEQFF
TGTGCCAGCTCACCGCTAGCGGACCTCTACAATGAGCAGTTCTTC
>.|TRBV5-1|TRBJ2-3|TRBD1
CASSSIGQGRADTQYF
TGCGCCAGCAGCTCGATTGGACAGGGGCGAGCAGATACGCAGTATTTT
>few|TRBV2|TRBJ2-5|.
CASSEWASIETQYF
TGTGCCAGCAGTGAATGGGCTAGCATAGAGACCCAGTACTTC
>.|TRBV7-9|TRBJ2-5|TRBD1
CASSLAAGTGKGSKETQYF
TGTGCCAGCAGCTTAGCGGCCGGGACAGGGAAAGGTTCGAAAGAGACCCAGTACTTC
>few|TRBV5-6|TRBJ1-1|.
CASSLSMNTEAFF
TGTGCCAGCAGCTTGAGCATGAACACTGAAGCTTTCTTT
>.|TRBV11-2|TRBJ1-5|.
CASSLGAREEPQHF
TGTGCCAGCAGCTTAGGAGCAAGGGAGGAGCCCCAGCATTTT
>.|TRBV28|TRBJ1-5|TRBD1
CASSSAYRGGNQPQHF
TGTGCCAGCAGTTCAGCCTACAGGGGTGGCAATCAGCCCCAGCATTTT
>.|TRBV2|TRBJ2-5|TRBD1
CASTRTGKETQYF
TGTGCCAGCACCCGGACAGGGAAAGAGACCCAGTACTTC
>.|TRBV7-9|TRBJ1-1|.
CASSLEFLATEAFF
TGTGCCAGCAGCTTGGAATTTCTAGCCACTGAAGCTTTCTTT
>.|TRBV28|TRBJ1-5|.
CASSLYISNQPQHF
TGTGCCAGCAGTTTATATATCAGCAATCAGCCCCAGCATTTT
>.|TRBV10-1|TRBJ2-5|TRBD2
CASSETSGIQETQYF
TGCGCCAGCAGTGAAACTAGCGGGATCCAAGAGACCCAGTACTTC
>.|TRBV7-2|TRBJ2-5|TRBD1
CASSLMGQRQETQYF
TGTGCCAGCAGCTTAATGGGACAGCGCCAAGAGACCCAGTACTTC
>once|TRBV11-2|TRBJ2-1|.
CASSLGLRKNNEQFF
TGTGCCAGCAGCTTAGGGTTGCGGAAAAACAATGAGCAGTTCTTC
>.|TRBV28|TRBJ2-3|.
CASSSRGGWTDTQYF
TGTGCCAGCAGTTCTCGGGGTGGGTGGACAGATACGCAGTATTTT
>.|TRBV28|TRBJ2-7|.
CASNNVGGSYEQYF
TGTGCCAGCAACAACGTAGGCGGTTCCTACGAGCAGTACTTC
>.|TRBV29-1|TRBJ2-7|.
CSVGQFRDEQYF
TGCAGCGTAGGACAGTTTAGGGACGAGCAGTACTTC
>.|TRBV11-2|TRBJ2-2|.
CASSRVGLTGELFF
TGTGCCAGCAGCCGGGTGGGTTTAACCGGGGAGCTGTTTTTT
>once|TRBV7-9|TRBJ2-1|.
CASSPGSSGGYEQFF
TGTGCCAGCAGCCCGGGGAGTAGCGGAGGGTATGAGCAGTTCTTC
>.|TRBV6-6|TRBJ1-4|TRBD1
CASSYSQGANEKLFF
TGTGCCAGCAGTTACTCACAGGGGGCTAATGAAAAACTGTTTTTT
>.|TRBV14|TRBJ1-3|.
CASSQGVTVNSGNTIYF
TGTGCCAGCAGCCAAGGGGTTACAGTGAATTCTGGAAACACCATATATTTT
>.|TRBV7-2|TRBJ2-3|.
CASSPSAGGTQYF
TGTGCCAGCAGCCCCTCGGCCGGGGGAACGCAGTATTTT
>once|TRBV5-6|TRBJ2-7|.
CASSFMLAYEQYF
TGTGCCAGCAGCTTTATGCTAGCTTACGAGCAGTACTTC
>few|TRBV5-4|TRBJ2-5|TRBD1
CASSLDRGETQYF
TGTGCCAGCAGCTTAGACAGGGGAGAGACCCAGTACTTC